The 17 T cell receptor beta chains below were found in one sample sequenced in a study of blood T cell repertoires in COVID-19. Sequencing used immunoSEQ multiplex PCR; TCRdb keeps in-frame clones, though not all of them. The sample lists hundreds of thousands of clones; 85% to 90% were seen once. Sequences were obtained from PBMCs or T cells enriched from blood (not recorded which). The receptors here all came from a middle-aged man who had recovered from COVID-19.

The rearrangement joins TRBV5-1 to TRBJ2-5, with 7 bases lining up with TRBD2. From germline, CDR1 is SGHRS and CDR2 YFSETQ. Trimming took 4 bases from V and 4 from J; bases not matched to a gene: 10. The CDR3 contains 15 residues. The CDR3, as DNA: TGCGCCAGCAGCCGGATCCCTGGGGAGGGAGAGACCCAGTACTTC. It specifies CASSRIPGEGETQYF.

The genes are TRBV9 and TRBJ1-1; the D is unclear. CDR1 and CDR2 from the germline V gene are SGDLS and YYNGEE. V shed 0 bases and J shed 1 base, with 16 bases lying between them. This CDR3 is 17 amino acids long. The CDR3 region is CASSVDPSGATNTEAFF. The CDR3 DNA is TGTGCCAGCAGCGTAGATCCCTCGGGTGCGACGAACACTGAAGCTTTCTTT.

The chain combines TRBV5-1 with TRBJ2-7, with TRBD1 identical over 7 bases. The junction had 12 bases not matched to a gene; V was cut back by 4 bases and J by 2 bases. This CDR3 comprises 16 residues. The germline V gene has CDR1 SGHRS and CDR2 YFSETQ. In DNA form, the CDR3 reads TGCGCCAGCAGCCCCACACCGGGACAGCCCACCTACGAGCAGTACTTC. This gives the protein CASSPTPGQPTYEQYF.

The chain is built from TRBV14 and TRBJ2-7, with 11 bases matching TRBD2. Looked up from germline, CDR1 is SGHDN and CDR2 is FVKESK. V shed 5 bases and J 1 base; nucleotides not matched to a gene: 10. The CDR3 extends over 17 amino acids. In DNA form, the CDR3 reads TGTGCCAGCAGCGACGACTACGGGACTAGCGGTTCCTACGAGCAGTACTTC. It translates to CASSDDYGTSGSYEQYF. The entire variable domain, with the rest obtained from reference TRBV14 and TRBJ2-7, is as follows: EAGVTQFPSHSVIEKGQTVTLRCDPISGHDNLYWYRRVMGKEIKFLLHFVKESKQDESGMPNNRFLAERTGGTYSTLKVQPAELEDSGVYFCASSDDYGTSGSYEQYFGPGTRLTVT.

The rearrangement links TRBV30 to TRBJ1-2; D gene uncertain. Trimming removed 0 bases at V and 5 bases at J, with 7 bases between. The CDR3 is 12 amino acids. Germline CDR1 and CDR2: GTSNPN and SVGIG (reference sequence). CDR3 nucleotides: TGTGCCTGGAGTGTAACGGGGTATGGCTACACCTTC. Its translation is CAWSVTGYGYTF.

This clone was recorded once. The chain carries TRBV3-1 (or the pseudogene TRBV3-2) and TRBJ1-4, with 10 bases matching TRBD1. The CDR3 spans 15 residues. CDR1 LGHDT and CDR2 YNNKEL come from the germline V gene (reference sequence). J gave up 7 bases and V 4 bases, and 6 bases lay outside the gene matches. The CDR3 loop is CASSPRTGGGEKLFF. In nucleotides, the CDR3 is TGTGCCAGCAGCCCCCGGACAGGGGGAGGTGAAAAACTGTTTTTT.

The chain recombines TRBV25-1 with TRBJ1-1, with 7 bases that match TRBD1. V gave up 6 bases and J gave up 3 bases; unmatched junction bases: 7. Germline CDR1 MGHDK, CDR2 SYGVNS. This CDR3 is 14 amino acids long. This chain's CDR3 is CASRTTGVDTEAFF. The CDR3, as DNA: TGTGCCAGCAGAACCACAGGGGTGGACACTGAAGCTTTCTTT. Supplemented by reference TRBV25-1 and TRBJ1-1, the full variable domain reads EADIYQTPRYLVIGTGKKITLECSQTMGHDKMYWYQQDPGMELHLIHYSYGVNSTEKGDLSSESTVSRIRTEHFPLTLESARPSHTSQYLCASRTTGVDTEAFFGQGTRLTVV.

This chain uses TRBV10-3 with TRBJ2-7; 9 nucleotides line up with TRBD1. CDR3 length equals 16 residues. The V segment lost 0 bases and the J segment 5 bases; nucleotides outside the gene matches: 8. Germline assignment: CDR1 ENHRY and CDR2 SYGVKD. This CDR3 is CAISESVGQGPNEQYF. The CDR3 nucleotides are TGTGCCATCAGTGAGTCTGTGGGACAGGGTCCTAACGAGCAGTACTTC.

V usage is TRBV9 and J usage is TRBJ2-1; D is uncertain. The CDR3 has 14 residues. V shed 0 bases and J shed 10 bases, with 14 bases lying between them. Germline CDR1 is SGDLS and CDR2 is YYNGEE. Written as DNA, the CDR3 is TGTGCCAGCAGCGTAGGGCTCTCGGGTAGCGAGCAGTTCTTC. Protein: CASSVGLSGSEQFF. The entire variable domain, with the rest obtained from reference TRBV9 and TRBJ2-1, is as follows: DSGVTQTPKHLITATGQRVTLRCSPRSGDLSVYWYQQSLDQGLQFLIQYYNGEERAKGNILERFSAQQFPDLHSELNLSSLELGDSALYFCASSVGLSGSEQFFGPGTRLTVL.

The chain couples TRBV11-3 to TRBJ2-5; 8 bases agree with TRBD2. After removal of 5 bases from V and 4 bases from J, the junction contained 6 bases not matched to a gene. Germline V CDR1 and CDR2: SGHNT, YENEEA. The CDR3 has 14 amino acids. For the CDR3, the DNA is TGTGCCAGCAGCACTAGCGGCCGAGGAGAGACCCAGTACTTC. It yields the protein CASSTSGRGETQYF.

The rearrangement joins TRBV28 to TRBJ2-1, with 7 bases fitting TRBD2. The CDR3 consists of 16 residues. Germline-derived CDR1 and CDR2 are MDHEN and SYDVKM. V gave up 6 bases and J gave up 5 bases; unmatched junction bases: 13. The CDR3 here is CASRPLSGRGDNEQFF. As DNA, the CDR3 is TGTGCCAGCAGACCCCTTAGCGGGCGGGGAGACAATGAGCAGTTCTTC. The variable domain in full, with the rest retrieved from reference TRBV28 and TRBJ2-1, is DVKVTQSSRYLVKRTGEKVFLECVQDMDHENMFWYRQDPGLGLRLIYFSYDVKMKEKGDIPEGYSVSREKKERFSLILESASTNQTSMYLCASRPLSGRGDNEQFFGPGTRLTVL.

The V gene is TRBV5-1, the J gene TRBJ2-3; possibly TRBD1 for D (5 bases). With 4 bases removed from V and 1 base from J, the gap between germline ends came to 7 bases. CDR3 length equals 13 residues. Germline V CDR1 and CDR2: SGHRS, YFSETQ. The CDR3 sequence is CASSTQGTDTQYF. The CDR3 region has the DNA TGCGCCAGCAGCACACAGGGCACAGATACGCAGTATTTT.

This chain connects TRBV28 to TRBJ1-5, with 12 bases fitting TRBD1. V gave up 6 bases and J gave up 11 bases; unmatched junction bases: 20. Germline lookup yields CDR1 MDHEN and CDR2 SYDVKM. This CDR3 has 18 amino acids. The CDR3 bases are TGTGCCAGCAGCTATACCGGGACAGGGGGCGTAAGGGGTCCCGCCCAGCATTTT. Encoded protein: CASSYTGTGGVRGPAQHF.

The chain uses TRBV5-1 and TRBJ2-3, with TRBD2 as a possible D gene (6 bases). The germline gives CDR1 SGHRS, CDR2 YFSETQ. This CDR3 contains 16 residues. The germline V and J ends were trimmed by 4 bases and 3 bases, with 18 bases remaining between them. In DNA, the CDR3 is TGCGCCAGCAGCGAGGAGGGGAGGAGAGGGACAGATACGCAGTATTTT. Its protein is CASSEEGRRGTDTQYF.

This clone was recorded once. The chain links TRBV5-4 to TRBJ2-5; TRBD2 matches at 7 bases. The CDR3 consists of 14 residues. The ends lost 2 bases at V and 1 base at J; junction bases unmatched: 2. Germline V gene data show CDR1 as SGHNT and CDR2 as YYREEE (reference sequence). CDR3 sequence reads: CASSFAGVQETQYF. The CDR3 DNA is TGTGCCAGCAGCTTCGCGGGAGTCCAAGAGACCCAGTACTTC.

This chain joins TRBV14 and TRBJ2-7; 9 nucleotides align to TRBD1. This CDR3 contains 14 residues. Per germline, CDR1 SGHDN and CDR2 FVKESK. J was trimmed by 4 bases and V by 6 bases; bases with no gene match: 7. The CDR3 sequence is CASSFPGQGYEQYF. DNA of the CDR3: TGTGCCAGCAGTTTCCCGGGACAGGGATACGAGCAGTACTTC. Supplemented by reference TRBV14 and TRBJ2-7, the full variable domain reads EAGVTQFPSHSVIEKGQTVTLRCDPISGHDNLYWYRRVMGKEIKFLLHFVKESKQDESGMPNNRFLAERTGGTYSTLKVQPAELEDSGVYFCASSFPGQGYEQYFGPGTRLTVT.

This chain uses TRBV12-3 or TRBV12-4 with TRBJ1-2; D not resolved. This CDR3 comprises 13 residues. Trimming left V 1 base short and J 2 bases short, with 5 bases between. This CDR3 reads CASSLGRNYGYTF. The DNA of the CDR3 is TGTGCCAGCAGTTTAGGCAGAAACTATGGCTACACCTTC.